This T cell receptor (beta chain) was found in a study of shared clonotypes between healthy human individuals. Repertoires were generated with immunoSEQ multiplex PCR, while TCRdb's copy carries only in-frame clones and drops some. In the table there are around 480,000 clones, nearly 80% of which are singletons. There are 17 residues in the CDR3. Per the germline V gene, CDR1 is MGHRA and CDR2 is YSYEKL. The V gene end was trimmed by 2 bases and the J gene end by 2 bases; junction bases not matched to a gene: 6. This TCR derives from a middle-aged woman in good health. Some clones in this sample may be carry-over from other donors' samples. The sample comprised PBMCs. This chain joins TRBV4-1 and TRBJ2-3, with TRBD2 matching over 11 bases. The chain's CDR3 is CASSQPGTSGNTDTQYF. Here the CDR3 DNA reads TGCGCCAGCAGCCAACCAGGGACTAGCGGAAACACAGATACGCAGTATTTT.